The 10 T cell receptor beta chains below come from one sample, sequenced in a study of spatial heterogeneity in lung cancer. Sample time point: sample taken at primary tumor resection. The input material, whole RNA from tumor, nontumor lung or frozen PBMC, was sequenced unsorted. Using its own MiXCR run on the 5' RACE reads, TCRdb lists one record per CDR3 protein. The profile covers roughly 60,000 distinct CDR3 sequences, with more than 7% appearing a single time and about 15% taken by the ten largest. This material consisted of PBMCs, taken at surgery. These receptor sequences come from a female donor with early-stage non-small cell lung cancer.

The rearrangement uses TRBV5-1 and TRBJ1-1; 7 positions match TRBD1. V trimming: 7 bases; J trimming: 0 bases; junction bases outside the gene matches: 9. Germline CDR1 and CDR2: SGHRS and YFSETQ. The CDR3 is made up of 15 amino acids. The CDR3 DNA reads TGCGCCAGCTCCCGAGCCGGGACAGTGAACACTGAAGCTTTCTTT. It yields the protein CASSRAGTVNTEAFF.

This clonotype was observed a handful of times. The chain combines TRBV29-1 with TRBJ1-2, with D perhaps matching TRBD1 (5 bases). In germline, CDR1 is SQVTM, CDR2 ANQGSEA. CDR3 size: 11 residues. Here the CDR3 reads CSHGTGYGYTF. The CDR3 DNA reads TGCAGTCACGGGACGGGATATGGCTACACCTTC. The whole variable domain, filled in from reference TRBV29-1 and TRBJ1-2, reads SAVISQKPSRDICQRGTSLTIQCQVDSQVTMMFWYRQQPGQSLTLIATANQGSEATYESGFVIDKFPISRPNLTFSTLTVSNMSPEDSSIYLCSHGTGYGYTFGSGTRLTVV.

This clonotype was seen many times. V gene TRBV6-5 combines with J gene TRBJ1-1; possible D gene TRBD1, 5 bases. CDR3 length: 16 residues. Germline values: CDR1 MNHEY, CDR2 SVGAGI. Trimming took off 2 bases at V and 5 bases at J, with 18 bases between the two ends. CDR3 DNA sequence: TGTGCCAGCAGTTACGGGGAGGGCAGGGTCGGGACTGAAGCTTTCTTT. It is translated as CASSYGEGRVGTEAFF.

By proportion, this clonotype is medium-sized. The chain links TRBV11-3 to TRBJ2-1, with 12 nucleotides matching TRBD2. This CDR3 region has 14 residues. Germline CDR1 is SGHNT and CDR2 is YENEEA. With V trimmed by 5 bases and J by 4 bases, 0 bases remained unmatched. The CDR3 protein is CASSLAGGYNEQFF. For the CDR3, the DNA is TGTGCCAGCAGCCTAGCGGGGGGGTACAATGAGCAGTTCTTC.

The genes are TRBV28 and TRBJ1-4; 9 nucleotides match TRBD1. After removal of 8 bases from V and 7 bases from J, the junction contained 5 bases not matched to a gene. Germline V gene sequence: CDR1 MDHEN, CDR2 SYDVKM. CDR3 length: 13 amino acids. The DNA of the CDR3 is TGTGCCAGCCTCACAGGGGGCGGTGAAAAACTGTTTTTT. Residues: CASLTGGGEKLFF.

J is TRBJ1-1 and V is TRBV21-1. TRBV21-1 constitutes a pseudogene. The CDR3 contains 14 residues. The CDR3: CATLTGGGDTEAFF. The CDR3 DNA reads TGTGCCACCCTCACGGGCGGGGGGGACACTGAAGCTTTCTTT.

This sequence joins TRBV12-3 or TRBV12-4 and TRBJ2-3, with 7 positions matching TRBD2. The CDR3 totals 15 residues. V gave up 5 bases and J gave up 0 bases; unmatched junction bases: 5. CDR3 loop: CASSLLASSTDTQYF. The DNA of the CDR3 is TGTGCCAGCAGTCTACTAGCGTCTAGCACAGATACGCAGTATTTT.

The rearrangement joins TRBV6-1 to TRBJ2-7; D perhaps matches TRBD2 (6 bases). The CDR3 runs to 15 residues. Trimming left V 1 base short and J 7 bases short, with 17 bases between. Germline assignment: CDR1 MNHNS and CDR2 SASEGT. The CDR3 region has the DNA TGTGCCAGCAGTGAAGTCGGTAGCGGAAGACAGGAGCAGTACGTC. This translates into CASSEVGSGRQEQYV.

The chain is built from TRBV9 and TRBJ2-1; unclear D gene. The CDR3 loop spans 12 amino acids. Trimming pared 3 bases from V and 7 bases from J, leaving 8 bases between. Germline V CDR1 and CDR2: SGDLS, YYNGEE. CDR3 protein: CASSASRNEQFF. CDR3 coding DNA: TGTGCCAGCAGCGCCTCACGAAATGAGCAGTTCTTC.

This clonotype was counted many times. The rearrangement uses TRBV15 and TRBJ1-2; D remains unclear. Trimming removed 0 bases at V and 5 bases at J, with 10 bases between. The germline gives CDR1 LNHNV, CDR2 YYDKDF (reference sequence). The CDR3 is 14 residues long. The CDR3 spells CATSRDVGQYGYTF. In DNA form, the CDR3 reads TGTGCCACCAGCAGAGATGTCGGCCAGTATGGCTACACCTTC.